The 13 T cell receptor beta chains listed next were all sequenced from one sample in a study of blood T cell repertoires in COVID-19. The assay was immunoSEQ multiplex PCR, and TCRdb's table has in-frame clones only and misses some. The data hold some 210,000 clones, with approximately 84% observed a single time. The sequencing input was peripheral blood. The receptors come from a woman aged 45-65 years with active or convalescent COVID-19.

The rearrangement joins TRBV6-5 to TRBJ2-5; 7 nucleotides agree with TRBD2. J gave up 5 bases and V 5 bases, and 8 bases lay outside the gene matches. Germline V CDR1 and CDR2: MNHEY, SVGAGI. The CDR3 consists of 14 residues. This chain's CDR3 is CASSTTGGGETQYF. The CDR3 DNA is TGTGCCAGCAGTACCACGGGGGGTGGGGAGACCCAGTACTTC.

J is TRBJ2-5 and V is TRBV29-1; 9 nucleotides align to TRBD1. The CDR3 extends over 17 amino acids. Germline CDR1 SQVTM, CDR2 ANQGSEA. The ends lost 7 bases at V and 1 base at J; junction bases unmatched: 16. CDR3 nucleotides: TGCAGCGCTCAACCGGGACAGGGTCCCCCCGGCCAAGAGACCCAGTACTTC. The encoded protein is CSAQPGQGPPGQETQYF.

This chain uses TRBV30 with TRBJ2-4, with D perhaps matching TRBD1 (6 bases). This CDR3 contains 16 residues. The ends were cut back, 3 bases at V and 8 bases at J, with 23 bases in the middle. Per germline, CDR1 GTSNPN and CDR2 SVGIG (reference sequence). CDR3: CAWRPRQGWTGDIQYF. In nucleotides, the CDR3 is TGTGCCTGGAGGCCCCGGCAGGGGTGGACCGGAGACATTCAGTACTTC.

This clone was found a few times. The gene calls are TRBV6-5 and TRBJ1-3, with D perhaps TRBD1 (5 bases). Trimming pared 5 bases from V and 4 bases from J, leaving 15 bases between. The CDR3 contains 15 residues. CDR1 MNHEY and CDR2 SVGAGI come from the germline V gene. CDR3 DNA sequence: TGTGCCAGCAGTACGCAGGGATTAGTCGGAAACACCATATATTTT. Amino acid sequence: CASSTQGLVGNTIYF.

This chain links TRBV28 with TRBJ1-5, with D possibly TRBD1 on 5 matching bases. This CDR3 has 16 amino acids. Trimming removed 7 bases from V and 1 base from J, with 17 bases in between. Germline CDR1 and CDR2: MDHEN and SYDVKM. The CDR3 coding sequence is TGTGCCAGCACCCCGGGGGGGGGTAGGAGCAATCAGCCCCAGCATTTT. Translation: CASTPGGGRSNQPQHF.

For this clone: It differs at one base from a far larger clone, so likely a read error. The chain combines TRBV12-3 or TRBV12-4 with TRBJ1-1, with D unresolved. Trimming took off 6 bases at V and 3 bases at J, with 8 bases between the two ends. The CDR3 runs 12 residues. The CDR3 region is CASSPPDTEAFF. The CDR3 bases are TGTGCCAGCAGCCCGCCGGACACTGAAGCTTTCTTT.

The chain uses TRBV7-2 and TRBJ2-3; no clear D. Germline V gene lookup returns CDR1 SGHTA and CDR2 FQGNSA. The CDR3 is 14 residues long. Deletions cut 1 base from V and 8 bases from J, with 13 bases between. For the CDR3, the DNA is TGTGCCAGCAGCTTAGACTCGGCACCAGGTACGCAGTATTTT. It specifies CASSLDSAPGTQYF.

The DNA of the CDR3 is TGCGCCAGCAGCTTGACAACAGGGGACGAGCAGTACTTC. Residues: CASSLTTGDEQYF. The chain employs TRBV5-1 and TRBJ2-7; 7 nucleotides line up with TRBD1. This CDR3 spans 13 amino acids. Trimming removed 1 base from V and 5 bases from J; junction bases left unmatched: 3. Germline CDR1 is SGHRS and CDR2 is YFSETQ.

This chain uses TRBV7-2 with TRBJ2-1; D is unclear. V was pared by 5 bases and J by 4 bases, with 9 bases between. The CDR3 is 13 amino acids. Germline CDR1 SGHTA, CDR2 FQGNSA. This CDR3 reads CASSPKQYNEQFF. The CDR3 nucleotides read TGTGCCAGCAGCCCCAAACAGTACAATGAGCAGTTCTTC.

In regard to this clone: Other DNA sequences within the sample encode an identical CDR3. The J gene is TRBJ1-5, the V gene TRBV19; 10 nucleotides align to TRBD1. The CDR3 is 15 amino acids. In germline, CDR1 is LNHDA, CDR2 SQIVND (reference sequence). V trimming: 1 base; J trimming: 7 bases; junction bases outside the gene matches: 4. DNA for the CDR3: TGTGCCAGTAGTATAGGGACAGGGGGATCACAGCCCCAGCATTTT. It encodes CASSIGTGGSQPQHF.

The chain couples TRBV3-1 (or the pseudogene TRBV3-2) to TRBJ2-7; 10 bases are a match to TRBD2. Germline V lookup: CDR1 LGHDT, CDR2 YNNKEL (reference sequence). CDR3 size: 15 residues. The ends lost 1 base at V and 2 bases at J; junction bases unmatched: 2. CDR3 protein: CASSQGLAGAYEQYF. DNA for the CDR3: TGTGCCAGCAGCCAAGGGCTAGCGGGGGCCTACGAGCAGTACTTC.

This clone was recorded once. This rearrangement joins TRBV28 to TRBJ1-6; D is undetermined. CDR1 is MDHEN, CDR2 SYDVKM, per germline. Trimming pared 3 bases from V and 7 bases from J, leaving 7 bases between. The length of the CDR3 is 13 residues. Here the CDR3 reads CASSFLGNSPLHF. For the CDR3, the DNA is TGTGCCAGCAGTTTTCTCGGGAATTCACCCCTCCACTTT.

The CDR3 bases are TGCAGTGCTAGTGTAGCGGGAGCACAAGATACGCAGTATTTT. Its translation: CSASVAGAQDTQYF. The chain recombines TRBV20-1 with TRBJ2-3; 9 bases are shared with TRBD2. Germline V gene sequence: CDR1 DFQATT, CDR2 SNEGSKA (reference sequence). The CDR3 has 14 residues. V was clipped by 3 bases and J by 5 bases; unmatched bases: 6.